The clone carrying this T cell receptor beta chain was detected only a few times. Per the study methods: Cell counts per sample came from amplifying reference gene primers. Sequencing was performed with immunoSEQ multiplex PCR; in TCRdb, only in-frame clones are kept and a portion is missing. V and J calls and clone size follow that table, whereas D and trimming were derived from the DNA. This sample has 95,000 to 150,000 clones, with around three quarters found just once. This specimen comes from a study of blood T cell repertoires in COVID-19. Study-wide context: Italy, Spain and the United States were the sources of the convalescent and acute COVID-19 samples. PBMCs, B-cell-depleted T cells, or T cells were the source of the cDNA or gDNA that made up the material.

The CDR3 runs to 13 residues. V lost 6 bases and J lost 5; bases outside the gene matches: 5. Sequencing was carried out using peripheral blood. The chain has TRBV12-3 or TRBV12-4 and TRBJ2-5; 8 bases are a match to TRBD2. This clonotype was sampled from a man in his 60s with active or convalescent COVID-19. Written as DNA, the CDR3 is TGTGCCAGCAGGCCTACTAGCGGTGAGACCCAGTACTTC. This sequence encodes CASRPTSGETQYF.